Listed below are T cell receptor beta chains from one sample, sequenced in a study of blood T cells in healthy people across ages. TCRdb used MiXCR to reprocess the 5' RACE reads, holding one entry per CDR3 protein. Found here are 1.5 million to 2 million distinct CDR3 sequences, 28% of them singletons; the top ten hold 7.7%. What was sequenced was blood. These receptors all come from a woman aged 25 to 45 in good health. The CDR3 runs from the conserved cysteine through the conserved F or W. The order of the fields is CDR3 DNA, CDR3 protein, clone size, D gene, J gene, V gene. The D gene is left open where the match is weak. Size is stated for part of the rows, as once, few or many counts, or as a class when the clone is expanded.

TGTGCCAGCAGTCCCAAGCTCAATCAGCCCCAGCATTTT | CASSPKLNQPQHF | - | - | TRBJ1-5 | TRBV2
TGTGCCAGCAGTTTTCTTCATCCTGCCGGGACAGCGAAGAGAGAGACCCAGTACTTC | CASSFLHPAGTAKRETQYF | few | TRBD1 | TRBJ2-5 | TRBV12-3/TRBV12-4
TGTGCCAGCAGCTTGGAGTGGACAGGGGGCGAAGAGACCCAGTACTTC | CASSLEWTGGEETQYF | - | TRBD1 | TRBJ2-5 | TRBV5-5
TGTGCCAGCAGCCCGGACAGGACCCTATATGGCTACACCTTC | CASSPDRTLYGYTF | few | TRBD1 | TRBJ1-2 | TRBV3-1
TGTGCCACCAGAAAAGCGGGCCAAGAGACCCAGTACTTC | CATRKAGQETQYF | few | - | TRBJ2-5 | TRBV24-1
TGTGCCAGCAGCCCCCCCGGTGCAAGACGTTTGAACACTGAAGCTTTCTTT | CASSPPGARRLNTEAFF | few | - | TRBJ1-1 | TRBV7-6
TGTGCCAGCAGACTGGGCGCGGGAGGGCCCCTCGAGCAGTACTTC | CASRLGAGGPLEQYF | - | TRBD2 | TRBJ2-7 | TRBV5-4
TGCAACGTTAAGGCCACAGATACGCAGTATTTT | CNVKATDTQYF | once | - | TRBJ2-3 | TRBV29-1
TGTGCCTGCCACGCGGCGGCCTTTTCTGGGGCCAACGTCCTGACTTTC | CACHAAAFSGANVLTF | few | - | TRBJ2-6 | TRBV30
TGTGCCAGCAGTCTCGCGGGGGGTCGGAGGAGCACTGAAGCTTTCTTT | CASSLAGGRRSTEAFF | - | - | TRBJ1-1 | TRBV28
TGTGCCAGCAGCCGACTAGCGGGAGATTCGTTGTACAATGAGCAGTTCTTC | CASSRLAGDSLYNEQFF | - | TRBD2 | TRBJ2-1 | TRBV3-1
TGTGCCAGCAGTAACCAGGGGAAGGAGGGCTACACCTTC | CASSNQGKEGYTF | - | - | TRBJ1-2 | TRBV27
TGTGCCAGCAGCTTAGAGGAAGAGTGGGGTGAGCAGTTCTTC | CASSLEEEWGEQFF | - | - | TRBJ2-1 | TRBV7-9
TGTGCCAGCAGCTTAGAGGGGGCCGGCGGGGAGCTGTTTTTT | CASSLEGAGGELFF | many | TRBD1 | TRBJ2-2 | TRBV7-9
TGCGCCTGGAAAGGGGGACTAGCTGGTTACGAGCAGTACTTC | CAWKGGLAGYEQYF | - | TRBD2 | TRBJ2-7 | TRBV30
TGTGCCAACACCCAAGGGGGAGGTGGCAATCAGCCCCAGCATTTT | CANTQGGGGNQPQHF | - | - | TRBJ1-5 | TRBV6-1
TGTGCCAGCAGCGTTACTAGCGGGATTACCACAGATACGCAGTATTTT | CASSVTSGITTDTQYF | - | TRBD2 | TRBJ2-3 | TRBV7-8
TGTGCCAGCATCTCAGGGACCGACACTGAAGCTTTCTTT | CASISGTDTEAFF | few | - | TRBJ1-1 | TRBV6-6
TGTGCCAGCAGTACTTCTAGCAATGAGCAGTTCTTC | CASSTSSNEQFF | - | - | TRBJ2-1 | TRBV12-3/TRBV12-4
TGTGCCACCATGGCGCGCGGGAGTGGGACTGAAGCTTTCTTT | CATMARGSGTEAFF | - | - | TRBJ1-1 | TRBV24-1
TGCAGAGAACTAGCGGGATCCTGCGAGCAGTACTTC | CRELAGSCEQYF | many | TRBD2 | TRBJ2-7 | TRBV20-1
TGTGCCAGCATGTCTTCGGGACAGAACTACAATGAGCAGTTCTTC | CASMSSGQNYNEQFF | - | TRBD1 | TRBJ2-1 | TRBV28
TGTGCTAGCGGTTTTGTAGCGGGAGGGCCGGATAATGAGCAGTTCTTC | CASGFVAGGPDNEQFF | - | TRBD2 | TRBJ2-1 | TRBV12-5
TGTGCCAGCGGAACTAGCGGGAGAGGTGAGCAGTTCTTC | CASGTSGRGEQFF | - | TRBD2 | TRBJ2-1 | TRBV7-8
TGCGGTGCTAGAGATGGACGGCGGGGGGGCGTTCGGAATGAGCAGTTCTTC | CGARDGRRGGVRNEQFF | - | TRBD2 | TRBJ2-1 | TRBV20-1
TGTGCTAGTGGTCTGATGGTGGGGGCCACCTTCACAGATACGCAGTATTTT | CASGLMVGATFTDTQYF | many | - | TRBJ2-3 | TRBV12-5
TGCGCCAGCAGCCAAGACGGGGGCTACGAGCGGTACTTC | CASSQDGGYERYF | - | - | TRBJ2-7 | TRBV4-3
TGTGCCAGCAGTTATCAGAAGGGTTCCGGGGAGCTGTTTTTT | CASSYQKGSGELFF | once | - | TRBJ2-2 | TRBV6-5
TGTGCCAGCAGCTTAAAGATTACATCCGGGGTCGGGGAGACCCAGTACTTC | CASSLKITSGVGETQYF | - | - | TRBJ2-5 | TRBV11-1
TGCAGCTCTCGGACAGGGCAGATGAACACTGAAGCTTTCTTT | CSSRTGQMNTEAFF | - | TRBD1 | TRBJ1-1 | TRBV29-1
TGTGCCATCAGTGAAGGATTCGCCGGGGAGCTGTTTTTT | CAISEGFAGELFF | few | - | TRBJ2-2 | TRBV10-3
TGTGCCAGCAGCTCGCAGGGACATCTTTGGGAGACCCAGTACTTC | CASSSQGHLWETQYF | - | - | TRBJ2-5 | TRBV7-2
TGTGCTAGTGGCAAGGGGAGCAATCAGCCCCAGCATTTT | CASGKGSNQPQHF | few | - | TRBJ1-5 | TRBV12-5
TGTGCCAGCAGCTCGAGAGGCGGAGGGATCGGGGAGCTGTTTTTT | CASSSRGGGIGELFF | few | - | TRBJ2-2 | TRBV7-2